Detailed here is one T cell receptor beta chain. Its target is unknown. This may come from a read error, since a much larger clone is one base off. TCRbeta libraries were built with three rounds of nested PCR, modified from ARM-PCR. TCRdb ran MiXCR on the multiplex PCR reads and lists one entry per CDR3 protein. The table lists over 110,000 distinct CDR3 sequences, approximately 72% of them singletons, with 15% to 20% in the top ten. This sample is drawn from a study of tumor and adjacent non-tumor tissue in lung cancer. At the level of the study: There were 12 adenocarcinoma, 2 squamous cell carcinoma and 1 small cell lung cancer cases. The patients, around 9 men and four to six women, were roughly 31 to 85 with stage I to III disease.

V lost 7 bases to trimming and J lost 4 bases, with 13 bases between them. The CDR3 sequence is 12 residues long. CDR1 and CDR2 from the germline V gene are SQVTM and ANQGSEA. The template was RNA from unsorted bulk tissue. Chemotherapy-naive patients with new lung cancer underwent thoracic surgery in China, August–late 2014. Study-wide results and caveats: Tumor TCR diversity, when higher, was linked to shorter survival.

This chain links TRBV29-1 with TRBJ1-1; TRBD1 might be the D (5 bases). The sequencing input was lung tumor tissue. The sequence was collected from a man between 60 and 70 years old with small cell lung cancer. CDR3 in DNA: TGCAGCGCCGTGCAGGGCCTCACTGAAGCTTTCTTT. It codes for CSAVQGLTEAFF.